This T cell receptor (beta chain) came from a study of breast tumors, draining lymph nodes, adjacent tissues. The germline V gene has CDR1 SEHNR and CDR2 FQNEAQ (reference sequence). This CDR3 is 15 amino acids long. The trim removed 5 bases at V and 4 bases at J, leaving 10 bases unmatched. This clonotype has a count of ten or more. Its antigen is not known. Breast cancer patients provided tissue from their axillary draining lymph nodes. TCRdb reanalysed the multiplex PCR reads using MiXCR and keeps one entry per CDR3 protein. The data contain 150,000 to 200,000 distinct CDR3 sequences, roughly 30% of them singletons. Regarding the study as a whole: That most tumor T cells come from lymph nodes remained unproven. Tumor and nontumor repertoires were significantly more similar in luminal-like than in basal-like breast cancer. Tumor TCR diversity was below lymph nodes but above nontumor tissue. Data fit most tumor T cells coming from lymph node, expanding in tumor.

Input material: axillary lymph node tissue. V is TRBV7-9 and J is TRBJ1-2, with 7 bases fitting TRBD1. The TCR originated in a female donor with breast cancer. Some clones in this sample may be carry-over from other donors' samples. CDR3 nucleotides: TGTGCCAGCAGCCCCCAAGGACAGGACTTCTATGGCTACACCTTC. Translation gives CASSPQGQDFYGYTF.